The 25 T cell receptor beta chains given below trace back to one sample, sequenced in a study of blood T cell repertoires in COVID-19. Some clones are missing from TCRdb's copy, which holds only in-frame ones; the method was immunoSEQ multiplex PCR. Of around 310,000 clones detected, around 90% appear once; the ten largest clones hold roughly 1%. The sequenced sample was peripheral blood. The receptors were gathered from a woman in her thirties or forties with COVID-19, enrolled during active disease.

To note about this clone: This sample also contains other DNA sequences that code for the same CDR3. The chain links TRBV19 to TRBJ2-5; D gene unclear. This CDR3 spans 13 amino acids. The germline V gene encodes CDR1 LNHDA and CDR2 SQIVND (reference sequence). V dropped 3 bases and J dropped 1 base, with 6 bases sitting between them. In DNA form, the CDR3 reads TGTGCCAGTAGTATCCCAGGCCAAGAGACCCAGTACTTC. Translated, it gives CASSIPGQETQYF. Using reference TRBV19 and TRBJ2-5 for the parts outside the CDR3, the full variable domain is DGGITQSPKYLFRKEGQNVTLSCEQNLNHDAMYWYRQDPGQGLRLIYYSQIVNDFQKGDIAEGYSVSREKKESFPLTVTSAQKNPTAFYLCASSIPGQETQYFGPGTRLLVL.

V gene TRBV28 combines with J gene TRBJ2-3; 9 nucleotides line up with TRBD1. V trimming: 0 bases; J trimming: 3 bases; junction bases outside the gene matches: 4. Per the germline V gene, CDR1 is MDHEN and CDR2 is SYDVKM. The CDR3 has 16 residues. The chain's CDR3 is CASSLWGQGHTDTQYF. CDR3 in DNA: TGTGCCAGCAGTTTATGGGGACAGGGTCATACAGATACGCAGTATTTT. The full variable domain, in which reference TRBV28 and TRBJ2-3 provide the parts outside the CDR3, is DVKVTQSSRYLVKRTGEKVFLECVQDMDHENMFWYRQDPGLGLRLIYFSYDVKMKEKGDIPEGYSVSREKKERFSLILESASTNQTSMYLCASSLWGQGHTDTQYFGPGTRLTVL.

The V call is TRBV29-1, the J call TRBJ2-7, with a weak D call TRBD2 (5 bases). The CDR3 spans 14 residues. Trimming took 4 bases from V and 3 from J, leaving 16 bases between them. CDR1 is SQVTM, CDR2 ANQGSEA, per germline. In DNA, the CDR3 is TGCAGCGTTGCGCCCGGGGTAAATGGCTACGAGCAGTACTTC. It yields the protein CSVAPGVNGYEQYF.

This rearrangement joins TRBV10-1 to TRBJ2-7; TRBD1 matches at 7 bases. The J segment lost 4 bases and the V segment lost 6 bases, leaving 12 bases of the junction unmatched. The CDR3 length is 15 residues. Germline-derived CDR1 and CDR2 are WNHNN and SYGVQD (reference sequence). The CDR3 sequence is CASRRSGQAGYEQYF. The DNA of the CDR3 is TGCGCCAGCAGGCGAAGTGGACAGGCGGGTTACGAGCAGTACTTC.

J is TRBJ1-5 and V is TRBV6-5; a weak D match, TRBD1 (6 bases). V lost 4 bases to trimming and J lost 6 bases, with 19 bases between them. From germline, CDR1 is MNHEY and CDR2 SVGAGI. This CDR3 region has 16 residues. The CDR3 bases are TGTGCCAGCAGTTCCGCCCTCCCAGGGGTGGGTCAGCCCCAGCATTTT. Encoded protein: CASSSALPGVGQPQHF.

This clone was observed a few times. V gene TRBV4-1 combines with J gene TRBJ2-7, with D unclear. V was pared by 1 base and J by 7 bases, with 11 bases between. Germline lookup yields CDR1 MGHRA and CDR2 YSYEKL. This CDR3 is built from 13 residues. In DNA form, the CDR3 reads TGCGCCAGCAGCCAAGTATACCCGGAGGAGCAGTACTTC. As protein: CASSQVYPEEQYF.

This clone was seen more than once but under ten times. V is TRBV7-9 and J is TRBJ1-1; 7 positions match TRBD1. CDR3 length: 13 residues. CDR1 and CDR2 from the germline V gene are SEHNR and FQNEAQ (reference sequence). After removal of 3 bases from V and 7 bases from J, the junction contained 5 bases not matched to a gene. CDR3 amino acids: CASSFLRDSEAFF. The CDR3 nucleotides are TGTGCCAGCAGCTTTTTGAGGGACAGTGAAGCTTTCTTT. Together with reference TRBV7-9 and TRBJ1-1, the CDR3 gives the full variable domain: DTGVSQNPRHKITKRGQNVTFRCDPISEHNRLYWYRQTLGQGPEFLTYFQNEAQLEKSRLLSDRFSAERPKGSFSTLEIQRTEQGDSAMYLCASSFLRDSEAFFGQGTRLTVV.

CDR3 sequence: CAWSSLAGYEQYF. The CDR3 DNA sequence: TGTGCCTGGAGTTCCCTAGCGGGGTACGAGCAGTACTTC. The rearrangement links TRBV30 to TRBJ2-7; 9 bases agree with TRBD2. There are 13 residues in the CDR3. Trimming took 2 bases from V and 4 from J; bases not matched to a gene: 3. CDR1 is GTSNPN and CDR2 is SVGIG in the germline V gene (reference sequence). The full variable domain, in which reference TRBV30 and TRBJ2-7 provide the parts outside the CDR3, is SQTIHQWPATLVQPVGSPLSLECTVEGTSNPNLYWYRQAAGRGLQLLFYSVGIGQISSEVPQNLSASRPQDRQFILSSKKLLLSDSGFYLCAWSSLAGYEQYFGPGTRLTVT.

The J gene is TRBJ2-3, the V gene TRBV7-2, with TRBD2 matching 12 bases. From germline, CDR1 is SGHTA and CDR2 FQGNSA. V lost 4 bases, J lost 1 base, and 6 bases stayed unmatched. This CDR3 contains 17 residues. This chain's CDR3 is CASSSLRTSGGTDTQYF. The DNA for the CDR3 is TGTGCCAGCAGCTCTCTTCGGACTAGCGGGGGCACAGATACGCAGTATTTT.

The V gene is TRBV6-5, the J gene TRBJ2-6; tentative D call: TRBD2 (5 bases). The CDR3 totals 13 residues. The germline V gene encodes CDR1 MNHEY and CDR2 SVGAGI. The ends were cut back, 6 bases at V and 2 bases at J, with 5 bases in the middle. The CDR3 reads CASREAGANVLTF. The DNA of the CDR3 is TGTGCCAGCAGGGAGGCTGGGGCCAACGTCCTGACTTTC.

This rearrangement joins TRBV16 to TRBJ1-2; D may be TRBD1 (6 bases). CDR3 length: 13 amino acids. Germline V gene lookup returns CDR1 KGHSY and CDR2 FQNENV. V was trimmed by 4 bases and J by 8 bases, leaving 14 bases between them. As DNA, the CDR3 is TGTGCCAGCAGCCCCGGCCAGGGGAAAGGCTACACCTTC. It encodes CASSPGQGKGYTF.

This chain connects TRBV28 to TRBJ2-7; the match to TRBD2 covers 9 bases. J was trimmed by 0 bases and V by 5 bases; bases with no gene match: 8. Germline values: CDR1 MDHEN, CDR2 SYDVKM. The CDR3 sequence is 16 residues long. CDR3 DNA: TGTGCCAGCAGTCTCGTTGGTAGCGGGAGCTCCTACGAGCAGTACTTC. Its translation: CASSLVGSGSSYEQYF.

This clone was recorded a few times. The chain uses TRBV6-5 and TRBJ1-4, with 11 nucleotides matching TRBD1. The J segment lost 10 bases and the V segment lost 6 bases, leaving 4 bases of the junction unmatched. The CDR3 has 13 amino acids. Germline CDR1 MNHEY, CDR2 SVGAGI. The CDR3 region is CASSRTGGPKLFF. The CDR3, as DNA: TGTGCCAGCAGCCGGACAGGGGGCCCAAAACTGTTTTTT.

In DNA form, the CDR3 reads TGTGCCAGTTGTGCGACAGGGGTAGGGGACGAGCAGTACTTC. Amino acids: CASCATGVGDEQYF. The chain employs TRBV2 and TRBJ2-7, with 8 bases matching TRBD1. Germline V lookup: CDR1 SNHLY, CDR2 FYNNEI. V was clipped by 9 bases and J by 5 bases; unmatched bases: 12. The CDR3 length is 14 residues.

The gene calls are TRBV7-9 and TRBJ1-5; the match to TRBD1 covers 8 bases. The CDR3 extends over 16 amino acids. Trimming removed 1 base from V and 7 bases from J; junction bases left unmatched: 9. CDR1 SEHNR and CDR2 FQNEAQ come from the germline V gene (reference sequence). CDR3 nucleotide sequence: TGTGCCAGCAGCTTAGGTATCCAGGGGGCAGGACAGCCCCAGCATTTT. This translates into CASSLGIQGAGQPQHF.

The CDR3 nucleotides read TGTGCCAGCAGCGTAGGGAATCCAGGGGGGACCGGGGAGCTGTTTTTT. It specifies CASSVGNPGGTGELFF. The rearrangement joins TRBV9 to TRBJ2-2; possibly TRBD1 for D (7 bases). V gave up 0 bases and J gave up 5 bases, with 14 bases separating them. The CDR3 is made up of 16 amino acids. Germline loops: CDR1 SGDLS, CDR2 YYNGEE.

The chain employs TRBV6-5 and TRBJ1-6; 8 nucleotides match TRBD1. The CDR3 sequence is 14 residues long. Trimming removed 2 bases from V and 8 bases from J; junction bases left unmatched: 2. Per germline, CDR1 MNHEY and CDR2 SVGAGI. The CDR3 coding sequence is TGTGCCAGCAGTTACGGACAGGGAGATTCACCCCTCCACTTT. This encodes CASSYGQGDSPLHF.

The chain employs TRBV24-1 and TRBJ2-1, with 13 bases fitting TRBD2. The CDR3 is 20 residues long. V gave up 0 bases and J gave up 0 bases; unmatched junction bases: 7. Germline V lookup: CDR1 KGHDR, CDR2 SFDVKD. CDR3 sequence (DNA): TGTGCCACCAGTGATTTGCATCGGACTAGCGGGGGTAACTCCTACAATGAGCAGTTCTTC. Translation gives CATSDLHRTSGGNSYNEQFF.

The chain is built from TRBV5-6 and TRBJ2-7; D is undetermined. Germline V gene data show CDR1 as SGHDT and CDR2 as YYEEEE. The CDR3 has 13 residues. With 4 bases removed from V and 0 bases from J, the gap between germline ends came to 8 bases. CDR3 loop: CASSRGFSYEQYF. In DNA form, the CDR3 reads TGTGCCAGCAGCAGAGGCTTCTCCTACGAGCAGTACTTC.

This clone was seen a single time. The chain couples TRBV11-3 to TRBJ2-5, with D perhaps TRBD2 (6 bases). Trimming removed 4 bases from V and 2 bases from J, with 11 bases in between. The CDR3 is 14 residues long. Germline CDR1 SGHNT, CDR2 YENEEA. CDR3 nucleotides: TGTGCCAGCAGCTCAGGGCGGGGTCAAGAGACCCAGTACTTC. This sequence encodes CASSSGRGQETQYF.

The chain joins TRBV15 to TRBJ2-4; D unclear. The CDR3 has 18 residues. Per the germline V gene, CDR1 is LNHNV and CDR2 is YYDKDF (reference sequence). The ends were cut back, 0 bases at V and 0 bases at J, with 15 bases in the middle. The chain's CDR3 is CATSRESVPSLAKNIQYF. Here the CDR3 DNA reads TGTGCCACCAGCAGAGAAAGCGTTCCGTCCCTAGCCAAAAACATTCAGTACTTC.

The chain joins TRBV19 to TRBJ2-3; perhaps TRBD2 as D (6 bases). V was pared by 6 bases and J by 10 bases, with 14 bases between. The CDR3 has 12 amino acids. CDR1 is LNHDA, CDR2 SQIVND, per germline (reference sequence). The CDR3 DNA is TGTGCCAGTAGCCTAATCGGGGGTGCGCAGTATTTT. Its protein product is CASSLIGGAQYF.

This clone was seen a handful of times. V and J are TRBV3-1 (or the pseudogene TRBV3-2) and TRBJ1-6, with D perhaps TRBD1 (5 bases). The CDR3 runs 15 residues. Germline V gene lookup returns CDR1 LGHDT and CDR2 YNNKEL (reference sequence). Trimming pared 1 base from V and 5 bases from J, leaving 9 bases between. CDR3 loop: CASSQVDSNNSPLHF. As DNA, the CDR3 is TGTGCCAGCAGCCAAGTCGACAGCAATAATTCACCCCTCCACTTT.

The chain recombines TRBV5-6 with TRBJ2-7, with 7 nucleotides matching TRBD1. The V gene end was trimmed by 0 bases and the J gene end by 3 bases; junction bases not matched to a gene: 6. CDR1 and CDR2 from the germline V gene are SGHDT and YYEEEE. The CDR3 contains 15 residues. This CDR3 is CASSLAGQPVYEQYF. The DNA for the CDR3 is TGTGCCAGCAGCTTGGCGGGACAGCCGGTCTACGAGCAGTACTTC.

The sample holds a few counts of this clone. Within the sample, other DNA sequences also encode this same CDR3. This rearrangement joins TRBV6-2 or TRBV6-3 to TRBJ1-5; TRBD1 is a possible D gene (6 bases). This CDR3 is 14 amino acids long. The germline CDR1 and CDR2 sequences are MNHEY and SVGEGT. V gave up 4 bases and J gave up 2 bases, with 9 bases separating them. The CDR3 region is CASSWGQGNQPQHF. The CDR3 DNA follows: TGTGCCAGCAGTTGGGGGCAGGGCAATCAGCCCCAGCATTTT.